A single sample is the source of the 9 T cell receptor beta chains below, sequenced in a study of T cell clonality in common variable immunodeficiency (dated by TCRdb to the mid-2010s). Their recognized antigens are unknown. Library method: the immunoSEQ multiplex PCR assay. TCRdb limited this immuneACCESS table to in-frame rearrangements with V and J called. A share of clones is missing; checked studies link under half to unresolved V genes, and the rest is unexplained. In this sample the table shows about 42,000 clones, and no singletons are among them. Clones ranked in the top ten supply 5% to 6.5% of the sample. What the authors observed across the whole study: CVID TCRbeta sequences reportedly showed fewer deletions and N-nucleotide insertions and lacked highly modified clones with 13 or more V deletions.

The sample comprised peripheral blood mononuclear cells. Every receptor here comes from a human donor with common variable immunodeficiency.

This clone was seen ten or more times. The CDR3 is cut off 3 residues early in the read; its end comes from the germline J gene. The chain joins TRBV19 to TRBJ1-3; D may be TRBD1 (5 bases). The CDR3 runs 16 residues. The germline V and J ends were trimmed by 10 bases and 6 bases, with 25 bases remaining between them. Germline CDR1 is LNHDA and CDR2 is SQIVND (reference sequence). The CDR3 loop is CATRSGTASNSNTIYF. CDR3 bases read: TGTGCCACCCGATCAGGGACTGCCAGCAATTCAAACACC.

The table lists this clone with many counts. The CDR3 sequence is CASSGQGATEAFF. CDR3 DNA, as far as it was read: TGTGCCAGCAGTGGACAGGGGGCCACTGAA. The gene calls are TRBV6-1 and TRBJ1-1; 10 positions agree with TRBD1. The read falls 3 residues short of the CDR3 end, and the missing part is taken from the germline J gene. V dropped 4 bases and J dropped 4; count of bases not matched to a gene: 0. CDR3 length equals 13 residues. The V gene's germline CDR1 is MNHNS and CDR2 SASEGT.

This clone was seen repeatedly, ten times or more. The CDR3 region is CASSPGQDYGYTF. CDR3 DNA, as far as it was read: TGTGCCAGCTCACCAGGCCAGGACTATGGC. This chain uses TRBV18 with TRBJ1-2; D ambiguous. The read finishes 3 residues shy of the CDR3 end, and the germline J gene is used to complete it. The CDR3 length is 13 residues. The germline V and J ends were trimmed by 2 bases and 3 bases, with 7 bases remaining between them. The V gene's germline CDR1 is KGHSH and CDR2 LQKENI.

Many counts were recorded for this clone. From the germline J gene comes the end of the CDR3, since the read stops 3 residues before it. This chain links TRBV29-1 with TRBJ2-7, with 9 nucleotides matching TRBD1. J gave up 0 bases and V 4 bases, and 4 bases lay outside the gene matches. Germline CDR1 and CDR2: SQVTM and ANQGSEA. CDR3 size: 14 residues. The CDR3 loop is CSVGQGGSSYEQYF. The part of the CDR3 DNA that was read is TGCAGCGTTGGACAGGGGGGGAGCTCCTACGAG.

About this clone: The sequence runs out 3 residues before the end of the CDR3; the remainder is reconstructed from the germline J gene. The genes are TRBV6-2 or TRBV6-3 and TRBJ1-6, with D possibly being TRBD1 (6 bases). The germline CDR1 and CDR2 sequences are MNHEY and SVGEGT. This CDR3 comprises 11 residues. The CDR3 loop is CASRTGLTLHF. The CDR3 DNA, read in part, is TGTGCCAGCAGAACAGGGTTAACC.

As regards this clone: Read coverage stops 3 residues before the CDR3 terminus; the germline J gene supplies the remainder. The rearrangement uses TRBV2 and TRBJ2-3; possible D gene TRBD2, 5 bases. The CDR3 loop spans 12 amino acids. Germline CDR1 SNHLY, CDR2 FYNNEI. Deletions cut 6 bases from V and 4 bases from J, with 8 bases between. CDR3: CASSALADTQYF. The covered CDR3 bases are TGTGCCAGCAGCGCACTAGCAGATACG.

This clone has only a few counts. The read falls 3 residues short of the CDR3 end, and the missing part is taken from the germline J gene. The rearrangement uses TRBV2 and TRBJ2-7, with TRBD1 matching 9 bases. V shed 2 bases and J 6 bases; nucleotides not matched to a gene: 5. Germline-derived CDR1 and CDR2 are SNHLY and FYNNEI. The CDR3 loop spans 14 amino acids. The DNA read from the CDR3 is TGTGCCAGCAGTGAATACAGGGGGCGTAGCGAG. Translation gives CASSEYRGRSE. Given in full, the CDR3 is CASSEYRGRSEQYF.

This clone has ten or more counts. The DNA ends 3 residues before the CDR3 does, and the rest of the CDR3 is filled in from the germline J gene. This chain joins TRBV29-1 and TRBJ2-3, with 8 nucleotides matching TRBD1. This CDR3 comprises 15 residues. V was clipped by 4 bases and J by 2 bases; unmatched bases: 8. The germline CDR1 and CDR2 sequences are SQVTM and ANQGSEA. CDR3 DNA (partial): TGCAGCGTTGCCCGGGACAGGACACCCACAGATACG. It yields the protein CSVARDRTPTDT. The entire CDR3 protein reads CSVARDRTPTDTQYF.

This clone was seen repeatedly, ten times or more. The CDR3 end lies 3 residues beyond the end of the read and is filled in from the germline J gene. The chain recombines TRBV2 with TRBJ2-3; D is unclear. Trimming pared 7 bases from V and 2 bases from J, leaving 7 bases between. The CDR3 is 12 amino acids. Germline CDR1 and CDR2: SNHLY and FYNNEI. The covered CDR3 bases are TGTGCCAGCAAAACTCTCACAGATACG. Its translation: CASKTLTDT. The entire CDR3 protein is CASKTLTDTQYF.